The clone carrying this TCR beta chain was detected ten times or more. Antigen unknown. The sample belongs to a study of T-cell reconstitution after alpha-beta-depleted transplantation in children. Whole-study results and caveats: Reported findings indicate that, about two months after transplant, alpha-beta T cells came from several hundred expanded clones, which were derived from non-depleted graft cells. When one year had passed after transplant, most T-cell counts and diversity came from newly produced T cells.

Preparation of the TCRbeta library involved a method that used unique molecular identifiers. TCRdb processed the PCR reads anew with MiXCR; each CDR3 protein has one entry. The top ten hold roughly 20% of the sample, which has 98,000 or so distinct CDR3 sequences, 5.5% to 6.5% seen once. This CDR3 is built from 15 residues. After removal of 7 bases from V and 0 bases from J, the junction contained 6 bases not matched to a gene. Per germline, CDR1 SGDLS and CDR2 YYNGEE. The TCR comes from a male patient aged 2-15 years who had a stem cell transplant for acute lymphoblastic leukemia, so the T cells may come from the graft donor. The rearrangement joins TRBV9 to TRBJ2-1, with 8 positions matching TRBD2. Sequenced material: PBMCs, mostly from graft donor cells, taken 360 days after TCRalphabeta/CD19-depleted stem cell transplant. The DNA of the CDR3 is TGTGCCAGCTCCCAAAGCGGGAGCTCCTACAATGAGCAGTTCTTC. Its protein is CASSQSGSSYNEQFF.